This record covers a single T cell receptor (beta chain). This entry belongs to a study of cytomegalovirus exposure and HLA in healthy donors. CDR3 size: 14 residues. The V gene lost 6 bases and the J gene lost 2 bases, with 13 bases spanning the gap. In germline, CDR1 is MNHEY, CDR2 SVGAGI. Vbeta (60) and Jbeta (13) primers were used in the PCR. Produced via immunoSEQ multiplex PCR; TCRdb's table is partial and in-frame only. The table records 72,000 or so clones, around 64% of them present only once. Sequencing was done on a sample of PBMCs. The source is a woman aged 50 to 60 in good health and CMV-seronegative. The rearrangement links TRBV6-5 to TRBJ2-5; D is perhaps TRBD1 (5 bases). CDR3 sequence reads: CASRPDSIQETQYF. For the CDR3, the DNA is TGTGCCAGCAGGCCCGACAGCATTCAAGAGACCCAGTACTTC.